A selection of T cell receptor beta chains follows, all from one sample in a study of blood T cell repertoires in COVID-19. This table comes from immunoSEQ multiplex PCR, and its TCRdb copy is limited to in-frame clones, with some not included. The sample records about 490,000 clones, 75% to 90% being singletons. Sequencing used peripheral blood. These receptors came from a human donor in a cohort sampled during active COVID-19. CDR3s include the opening cysteine and the closing phenylalanine or tryptophan. Fields, in order: J gene, clone size, D gene, V gene, CDR3 protein, CDR3 DNA. A D gene is named only where the DNA matches it firmly. A clone size is listed for some rows: how often the clone was seen (once, few, many), or a class if it is expanded.

j_call: TRBJ2-2
clone_size: .
d_call: TRBD2
v_call: TRBV5-1
cdr3_aa: CASSPGRAGGTGELFF
cdr3_nt: TGCGCCAGCAGCCCAGGGAGGGCCGGAGGCACCGGGGAGCTGTTTTTT

j_call: TRBJ1-2
clone_size: .
d_call: .
v_call: TRBV6-1
cdr3_aa: CASSEGEAVNYGYTF
cdr3_nt: TGTGCCAGCAGTGAAGGCGAGGCGGTAAACTATGGCTACACCTTC

j_call: TRBJ1-1
clone_size: .
d_call: .
v_call: TRBV12-5
cdr3_aa: CASGLDLTQNRAFF
cdr3_nt: TGTGCTAGTGGTTTGGACTTAACTCAGAACAGGGCTTTCTTT

j_call: TRBJ2-6
clone_size: .
d_call: TRBD1
v_call: TRBV19
cdr3_aa: CASKGDRGMDSGANVLTF
cdr3_nt: TGTGCCAGTAAAGGGGACAGGGGGATGGACTCTGGGGCCAACGTCCTGACTTTC

j_call: TRBJ2-1
clone_size: .
d_call: .
v_call: TRBV30
cdr3_aa: CAWSLLYNEQFF
cdr3_nt: TGTGCCTGGAGTCTGTTGTACAATGAGCAGTTCTTC

j_call: TRBJ1-2
clone_size: .
d_call: TRBD1
v_call: TRBV2
cdr3_aa: CASSDPGQGNYGYTF
cdr3_nt: TGTGCCAGCAGTGACCCCGGACAGGGGAACTATGGCTACACCTTC

j_call: TRBJ2-1
clone_size: .
d_call: .
v_call: TRBV24-1
cdr3_aa: CATSDFGQIHNEQFF
cdr3_nt: TGTGCCACCAGTGATTTTGGGCAAATTCACAATGAGCAGTTCTTC

j_call: TRBJ1-5
clone_size: .
d_call: .
v_call: TRBV5-1
cdr3_aa: CASSLDGSGSGQPQHF
cdr3_nt: TGCGCCAGCAGCTTGGATGGTTCAGGGTCCGGGCAGCCCCAGCATTTT

j_call: TRBJ2-1
clone_size: .
d_call: .
v_call: TRBV30
cdr3_aa: CAWENARKEQFF
cdr3_nt: TGTGCCTGGGAAAACGCTAGGAAGGAGCAGTTCTTC

j_call: TRBJ2-7
clone_size: .
d_call: .
v_call: TRBV5-1
cdr3_aa: CASSIDSNAYEQYF
cdr3_nt: TGCGCCAGCAGTATTGACAGTAATGCCTACGAGCAGTACTTC

j_call: TRBJ2-7
clone_size: .
d_call: .
v_call: TRBV21-1
cdr3_aa: CASRPSSYEQYF
cdr3_nt: TGTGCCAGCAGACCTAGCTCCTACGAGCAGTACTTC

j_call: TRBJ1-1
clone_size: .
d_call: TRBD1
v_call: TRBV7-9
cdr3_aa: CASSSQGMNTEAFF
cdr3_nt: TGTGCCAGCAGCTCACAGGGGATGAACACTGAAGCTTTCTTT

j_call: TRBJ1-1
clone_size: .
d_call: .
v_call: TRBV11-2
cdr3_aa: CASSWGGDTEAFF
cdr3_nt: TGTGCCAGCAGCTGGGGAGGGGACACTGAAGCTTTCTTT

j_call: TRBJ1-1
clone_size: few
d_call: .
v_call: TRBV5-6
cdr3_aa: CASSLPRGTEAFF
cdr3_nt: TGTGCCAGCAGCCTGCCCCGGGGCACTGAAGCTTTCTTT

j_call: TRBJ1-4
clone_size: .
d_call: TRBD1
v_call: TRBV25-1
cdr3_aa: CASSEFPQGVYEKLFF
cdr3_nt: TGTGCCAGCAGTGAATTCCCACAGGGGGTGTACGAAAAACTGTTTTTT

j_call: TRBJ2-3
clone_size: .
d_call: .
v_call: TRBV7-9
cdr3_aa: CASSLLSTDTQYF
cdr3_nt: TGTGCCAGCAGCTTATTAAGCACAGATACGCAGTATTTT

j_call: TRBJ1-2
clone_size: .
d_call: TRBD1
v_call: TRBV4-3
cdr3_aa: CASSRYEGAGGYTF
cdr3_nt: TGCGCCAGCAGCCGGTACGAGGGGGCCGGTGGCTACACCTTC

j_call: TRBJ1-1
clone_size: once
d_call: .
v_call: TRBV9
cdr3_aa: CASSETSNTEAFF
cdr3_nt: TGTGCCAGCAGCGAAACATCGAACACTGAAGCTTTCTTT

j_call: TRBJ1-1
clone_size: .
d_call: .
v_call: TRBV9
cdr3_aa: CASSVVSLGRGRAENTEAFF
cdr3_nt: TGTGCCAGCAGCGTAGTTTCCCTAGGGCGGGGCCGCGCGGAGAACACTGAAGCTTTCTTT

j_call: TRBJ1-1
clone_size: .
d_call: .
v_call: TRBV29-1
cdr3_aa: CSVATMGNTEAFF
cdr3_nt: TGCAGCGTTGCCACTATGGGGAACACTGAAGCTTTCTTT

j_call: TRBJ2-3
clone_size: .
d_call: .
v_call: TRBV3-1/TRBV3-2
cdr3_aa: CASSPRTDTQYF
cdr3_nt: TGTGCCAGCAGCCCCAGAACAGATACGCAGTATTTT

j_call: TRBJ2-1
clone_size: .
d_call: .
v_call: TRBV29-1
cdr3_aa: CSVGSALSSYNEQFF
cdr3_nt: TGCAGCGTTGGTAGCGCCCTATCCTCCTACAATGAGCAGTTCTTC

j_call: TRBJ2-1
clone_size: .
d_call: TRBD2
v_call: TRBV28
cdr3_aa: CASSRIAGQSYNEQFF
cdr3_nt: TGTGCCAGCAGTCGTATAGCGGGGCAGTCCTACAATGAGCAGTTCTTC

j_call: TRBJ1-1
clone_size: .
d_call: TRBD1
v_call: TRBV27
cdr3_aa: CASRGTVNTEAFF
cdr3_nt: TGTGCCAGCAGGGGGACAGTGAACACTGAAGCTTTCTTT

j_call: TRBJ2-7
clone_size: .
d_call: TRBD2
v_call: TRBV10-3
cdr3_aa: CAISELAGVQEQYF
cdr3_nt: TGTGCCATCAGTGAACTAGCGGGAGTGCAGGAGCAGTACTTC

j_call: TRBJ1-1
clone_size: .
d_call: TRBD1
v_call: TRBV4-1
cdr3_aa: CASSQVGTGKAFF
cdr3_nt: TGCGCCAGCAGCCAAGTCGGGACAGGGAAAGCTTTCTTT

j_call: TRBJ1-2
clone_size: .
d_call: .
v_call: TRBV7-2
cdr3_aa: CASSSRDFGGYTF
cdr3_nt: TGTGCCAGCAGCTCGCGGGACTTTGGTGGCTACACCTTC

j_call: TRBJ1-5
clone_size: .
d_call: .
v_call: TRBV6-1
cdr3_aa: CASSEGQIRIKPQHF
cdr3_nt: TGTGCCAGCAGTGAAGGACAGATTCGAATCAAGCCCCAGCATTTT

j_call: TRBJ2-7
clone_size: .
d_call: .
v_call: TRBV7-8
cdr3_aa: CASSLGGDSTYEQYF
cdr3_nt: TGTGCCAGCAGCCTAGGAGGCGACAGCACCTACGAGCAGTACTTC

j_call: TRBJ2-2
clone_size: once
d_call: .
v_call: TRBV19
cdr3_aa: CASSINSDSYTGELFF
cdr3_nt: TGTGCCAGTAGTATAAATTCAGACAGTTACACCGGGGAGCTGTTTTTT

j_call: TRBJ1-1
clone_size: once
d_call: .
v_call: TRBV28
cdr3_aa: CASSPGTIDTEAFF
cdr3_nt: TGTGCCAGCAGCCCCGGGACAATCGACACTGAAGCTTTCTTT

j_call: TRBJ1-6
clone_size: .
d_call: TRBD1
v_call: TRBV11-2
cdr3_aa: CASSLQGVGENSPLHF
cdr3_nt: TGTGCCAGCAGCTTGCAGGGGGTAGGGGAGAATTCACCCCTCCACTTT